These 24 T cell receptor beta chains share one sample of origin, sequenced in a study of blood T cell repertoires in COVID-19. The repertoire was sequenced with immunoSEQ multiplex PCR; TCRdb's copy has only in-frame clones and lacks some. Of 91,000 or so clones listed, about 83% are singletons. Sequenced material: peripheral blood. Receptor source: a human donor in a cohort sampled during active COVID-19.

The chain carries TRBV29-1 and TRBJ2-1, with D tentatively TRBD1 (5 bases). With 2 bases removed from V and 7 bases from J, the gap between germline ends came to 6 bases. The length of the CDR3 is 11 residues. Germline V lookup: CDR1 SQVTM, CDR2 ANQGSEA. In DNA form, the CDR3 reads TGCAGCGTTGAACAGGGAAATGAGCAGTTCTTC. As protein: CSVEQGNEQFF.

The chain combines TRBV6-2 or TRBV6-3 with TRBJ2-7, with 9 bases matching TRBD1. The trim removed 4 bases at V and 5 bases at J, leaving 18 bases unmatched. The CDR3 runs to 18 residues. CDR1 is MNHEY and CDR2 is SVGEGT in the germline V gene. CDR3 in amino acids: CASSLVRGRTGVVDEQYF. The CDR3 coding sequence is TGTGCCAGCAGTTTAGTTAGGGGACGGACAGGGGTCGTCGACGAGCAGTACTTC.

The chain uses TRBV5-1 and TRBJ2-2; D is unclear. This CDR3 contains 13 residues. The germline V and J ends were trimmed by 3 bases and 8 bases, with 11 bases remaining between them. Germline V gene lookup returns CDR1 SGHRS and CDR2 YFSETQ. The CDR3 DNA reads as TGCGCCAGCAGCTCGGGTCGACGGGGGGAGCTGTTTTTT. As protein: CASSSGRRGELFF.

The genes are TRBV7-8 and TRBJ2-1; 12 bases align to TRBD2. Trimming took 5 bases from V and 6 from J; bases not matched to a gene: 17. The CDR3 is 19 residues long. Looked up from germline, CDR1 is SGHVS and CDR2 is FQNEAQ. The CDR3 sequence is CASSLRLAGVSLLGNEQFF. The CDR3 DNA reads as TGTGCCAGCAGCCTCAGACTAGCGGGAGTCTCCCTCCTGGGCAATGAGCAGTTCTTC.

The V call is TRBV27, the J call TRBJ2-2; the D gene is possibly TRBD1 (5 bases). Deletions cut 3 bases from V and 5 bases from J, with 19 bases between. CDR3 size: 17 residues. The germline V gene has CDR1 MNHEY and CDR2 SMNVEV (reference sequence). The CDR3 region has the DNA TGTGCCAGCAGTTTCACCATTCCAGGGTTTTGGACCGGGGAGCTGTTTTTT. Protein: CASSFTIPGFWTGELFF.

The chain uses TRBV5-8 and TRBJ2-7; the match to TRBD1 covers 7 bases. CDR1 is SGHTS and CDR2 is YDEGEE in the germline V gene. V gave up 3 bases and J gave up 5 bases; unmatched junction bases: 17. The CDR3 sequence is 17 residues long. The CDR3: CASSSRPGQGVLDEQYF. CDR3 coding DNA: TGTGCCAGCAGCTCACGCCCGGGCCAGGGGGTTCTGGACGAGCAGTACTTC.

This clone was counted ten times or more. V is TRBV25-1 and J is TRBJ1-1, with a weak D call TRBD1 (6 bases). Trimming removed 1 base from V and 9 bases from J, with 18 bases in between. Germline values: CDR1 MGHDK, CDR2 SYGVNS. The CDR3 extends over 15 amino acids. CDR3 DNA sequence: TGTGCCAGCAGTGAATTGGAGGGGGGGGAGAACAAAGCTTTCTTT. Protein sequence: CASSELEGGENKAFF. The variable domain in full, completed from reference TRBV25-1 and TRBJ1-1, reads EADIYQTPRYLVIGTGKKITLECSQTMGHDKMYWYQQDPGMELHLIHYSYGVNSTEKGDLSSESTVSRIRTEHFPLTLESARPSHTSQYLCASSELEGGENKAFFGQGTRLTVV.

CDR3 loop: CASSSSGLAGGVGEQFF. The CDR3 DNA reads TGTGCCAGCAGTTCTTCCGGACTAGCGGGAGGAGTCGGTGAGCAGTTCTTC. The chain uses TRBV6-2 or TRBV6-3 and TRBJ2-1, with TRBD2 identical over 14 bases. This CDR3 is 17 amino acids long. Germline lookup yields CDR1 MNHEY and CDR2 SVGEGT. With 4 bases clipped from V and 9 bases from J, the junction kept 11 bases outside the gene matches.

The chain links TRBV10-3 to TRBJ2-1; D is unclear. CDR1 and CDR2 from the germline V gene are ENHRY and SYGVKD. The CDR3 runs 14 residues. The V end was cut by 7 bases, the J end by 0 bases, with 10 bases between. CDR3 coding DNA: TGTGCCATCATAAGGAGCGACTCCTACAATGAGCAGTTCTTC. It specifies CAIIRSDSYNEQFF.

CDR3 loop: CASSKVTSGGAHEQYF. The CDR3 DNA follows: TGCGCCAGCAGCAAAGTCACTAGCGGGGGGGCCCACGAGCAGTACTTC. This chain connects TRBV4-1 to TRBJ2-7, with 13 bases fitting TRBD2. CDR1 and CDR2 (germline): MGHRA, YSYEKL. This CDR3 has 16 residues. Losses at the gene ends were 5 bases for V and 5 bases for J; bases not matched to a gene: 9.

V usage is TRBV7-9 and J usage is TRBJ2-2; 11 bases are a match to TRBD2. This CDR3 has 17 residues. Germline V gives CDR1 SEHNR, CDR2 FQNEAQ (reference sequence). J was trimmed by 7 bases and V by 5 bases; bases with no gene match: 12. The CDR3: CASSPYSGRAFDGELFF. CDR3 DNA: TGTGCCAGCAGCCCCTATAGCGGGAGGGCCTTTGACGGGGAGCTGTTTTTT.

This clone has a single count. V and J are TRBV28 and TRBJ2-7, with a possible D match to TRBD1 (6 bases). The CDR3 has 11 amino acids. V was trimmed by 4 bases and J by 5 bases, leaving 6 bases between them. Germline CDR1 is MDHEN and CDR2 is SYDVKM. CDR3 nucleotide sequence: TGTGCCAGCAGTTACAGGGACGAGCAGTACTTC. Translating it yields CASSYRDEQYF.

The CDR3 bases are TGTCTTAGCGGGAGTGTGAACACCGGGGAGCTGTTTTTT. This translates into CLSGSVNTGELFF. The rearrangement uses TRBV28 and TRBJ2-2, with 9 nucleotides matching TRBD2. The germline CDR1 and CDR2 sequences are MDHEN and SYDVKM. The CDR3 length is 13 residues.

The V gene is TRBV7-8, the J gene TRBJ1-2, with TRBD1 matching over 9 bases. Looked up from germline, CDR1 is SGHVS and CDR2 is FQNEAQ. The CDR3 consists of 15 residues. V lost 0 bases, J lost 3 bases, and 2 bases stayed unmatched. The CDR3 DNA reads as TGTGCCAGCAGCTTAGCGGGACAGGGAGACTATGGCTACACCTTC. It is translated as CASSLAGQGDYGYTF.

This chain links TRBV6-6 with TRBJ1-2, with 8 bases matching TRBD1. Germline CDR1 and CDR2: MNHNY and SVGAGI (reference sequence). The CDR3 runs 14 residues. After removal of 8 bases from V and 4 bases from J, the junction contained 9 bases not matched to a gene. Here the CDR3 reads CASDQRQGSYGYTF. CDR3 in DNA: TGTGCCAGCGACCAGAGACAGGGGAGCTATGGCTACACCTTC.

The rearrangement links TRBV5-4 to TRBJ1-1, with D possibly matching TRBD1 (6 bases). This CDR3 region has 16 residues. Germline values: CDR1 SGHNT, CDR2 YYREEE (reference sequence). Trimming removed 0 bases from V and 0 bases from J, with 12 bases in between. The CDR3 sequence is CASSLALGQMNTEAFF. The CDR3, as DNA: TGTGCCAGCAGCTTGGCCTTAGGACAGATGAACACTGAAGCTTTCTTT.

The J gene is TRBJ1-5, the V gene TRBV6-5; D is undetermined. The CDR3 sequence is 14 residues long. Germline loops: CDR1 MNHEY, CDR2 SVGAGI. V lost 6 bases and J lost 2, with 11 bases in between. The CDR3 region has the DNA TGTGCCAGCAGCCCCACCCAGGGCAATCAGCCCCAGCATTTT. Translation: CASSPTQGNQPQHF.

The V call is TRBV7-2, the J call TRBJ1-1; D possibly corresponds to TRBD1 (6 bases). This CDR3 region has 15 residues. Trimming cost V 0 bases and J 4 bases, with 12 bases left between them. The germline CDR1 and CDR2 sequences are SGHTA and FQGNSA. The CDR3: CASSLAQGYGTEAFF. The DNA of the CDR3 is TGTGCCAGCAGCTTAGCACAGGGTTATGGCACTGAAGCTTTCTTT.

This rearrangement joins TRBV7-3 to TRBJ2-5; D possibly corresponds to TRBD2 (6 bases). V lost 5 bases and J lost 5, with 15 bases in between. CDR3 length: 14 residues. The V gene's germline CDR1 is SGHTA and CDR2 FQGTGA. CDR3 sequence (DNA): TGTGCCAGCAGCGGCGGGGCCGGGACGGAGACCCAGTACTTC. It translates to CASSGGAGTETQYF.

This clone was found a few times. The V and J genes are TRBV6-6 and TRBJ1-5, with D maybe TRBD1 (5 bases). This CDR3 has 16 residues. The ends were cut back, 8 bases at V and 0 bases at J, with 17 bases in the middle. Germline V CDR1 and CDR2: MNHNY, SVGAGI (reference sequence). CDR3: CASDGGQGYSNQPQHF. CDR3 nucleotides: TGTGCCAGCGACGGAGGGCAGGGATATAGCAATCAGCCCCAGCATTTT.

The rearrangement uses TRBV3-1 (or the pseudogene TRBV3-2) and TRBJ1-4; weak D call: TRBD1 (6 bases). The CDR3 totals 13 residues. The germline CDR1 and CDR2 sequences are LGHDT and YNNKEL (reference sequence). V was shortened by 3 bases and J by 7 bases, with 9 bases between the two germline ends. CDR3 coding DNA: TGTGCCAGCAGCCAGATAGGGGGTGAAAAACTGTTTTTT. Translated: CASSQIGGEKLFF.

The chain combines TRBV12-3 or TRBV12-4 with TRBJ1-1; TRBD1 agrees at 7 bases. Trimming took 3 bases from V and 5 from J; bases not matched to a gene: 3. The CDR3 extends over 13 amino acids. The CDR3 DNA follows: TGTGCCAGCAGTTTTACCAGGGGGACTGAAGCTTTCTTT. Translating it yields CASSFTRGTEAFF.

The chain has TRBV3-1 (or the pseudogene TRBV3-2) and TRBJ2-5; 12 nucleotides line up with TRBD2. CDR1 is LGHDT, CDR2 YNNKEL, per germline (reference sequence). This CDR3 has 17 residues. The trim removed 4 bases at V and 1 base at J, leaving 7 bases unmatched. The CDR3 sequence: CASSRKTSGGFQETQYF. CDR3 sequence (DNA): TGTGCCAGCAGCCGAAAGACTAGCGGGGGATTCCAAGAGACCCAGTACTTC.

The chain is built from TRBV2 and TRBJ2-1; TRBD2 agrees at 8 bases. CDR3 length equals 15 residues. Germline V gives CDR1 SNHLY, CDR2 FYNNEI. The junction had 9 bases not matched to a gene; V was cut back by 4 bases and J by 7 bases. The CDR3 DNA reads TGTGCCAGCAGTGTCAGGACTAGCCGATCTAATGAGCAGTTCTTC. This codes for CASSVRTSRSNEQFF.